This TCR beta chain was recorded in a study of early T cells in non-severe SARS-CoV-2 infection. The V end lost 5 bases, the J end lost 0 bases, and 11 bases lay between the germline ends. The CDR3 spans 16 residues. This clonotype was counted at least ten times. MiXCR, applied by TCRdb to the 5' RACE reads, yields one record per CDR3 protein. The sample has 65,000 to 80,000 distinct CDR3 sequences; approximately 10% are singletons. The receptor's source is an adult who was a healthcare worker with PCR-confirmed SARS-CoV-2 infection or an uninfected control (not recorded which). This chain connects TRBV12-3 or TRBV12-4 to TRBJ2-6, with D perhaps matching TRBD2 (5 bases). The specimen sequenced was whole blood. CDR3 in DNA: TGTGCCAGCAGTCGGACGGGGATCTCTGGGGCCAACGTCCTGACTTTC. It encodes CASSRTGISGANVLTF.